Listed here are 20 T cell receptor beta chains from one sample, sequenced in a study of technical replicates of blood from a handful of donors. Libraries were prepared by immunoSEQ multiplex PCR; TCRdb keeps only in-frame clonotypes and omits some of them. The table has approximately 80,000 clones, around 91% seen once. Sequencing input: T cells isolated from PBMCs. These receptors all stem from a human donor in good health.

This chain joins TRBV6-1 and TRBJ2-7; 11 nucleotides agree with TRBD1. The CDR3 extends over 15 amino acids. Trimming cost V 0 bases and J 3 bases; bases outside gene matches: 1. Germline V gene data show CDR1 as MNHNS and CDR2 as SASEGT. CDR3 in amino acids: CASSEAGTGGYEQYF. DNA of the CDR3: TGTGCCAGCAGTGAAGCGGGGACAGGGGGCTACGAGCAGTACTTC.

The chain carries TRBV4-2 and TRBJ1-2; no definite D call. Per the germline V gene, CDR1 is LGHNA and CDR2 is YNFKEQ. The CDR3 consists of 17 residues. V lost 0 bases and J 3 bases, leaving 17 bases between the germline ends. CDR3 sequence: CASSQDVVEARYYGYTF. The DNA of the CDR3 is TGTGCCAGCAGCCAAGATGTTGTAGAGGCCCGATACTATGGCTACACCTTC.

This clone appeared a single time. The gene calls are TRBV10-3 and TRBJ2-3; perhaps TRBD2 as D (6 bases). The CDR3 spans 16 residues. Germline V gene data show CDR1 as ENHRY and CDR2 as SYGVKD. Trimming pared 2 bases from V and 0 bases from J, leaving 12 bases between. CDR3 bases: TGTGCCATCAGTGAGATAAGCGGGCCTAGCACAGATACGCAGTATTTT. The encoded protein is CAISEISGPSTDTQYF.

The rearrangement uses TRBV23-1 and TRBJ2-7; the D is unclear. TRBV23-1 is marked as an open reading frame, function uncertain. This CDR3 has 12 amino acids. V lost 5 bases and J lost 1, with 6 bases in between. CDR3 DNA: TGCGCCAGCAGTTACTGGTCCTACGAGCAGTACTTC. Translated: CASSYWSYEQYF.

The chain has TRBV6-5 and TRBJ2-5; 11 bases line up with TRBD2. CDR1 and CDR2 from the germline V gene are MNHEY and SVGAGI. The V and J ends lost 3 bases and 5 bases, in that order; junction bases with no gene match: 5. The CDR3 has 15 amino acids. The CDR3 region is CASSYTSGSGETQYF. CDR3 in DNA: TGTGCCAGCAGTTATACTAGCGGGAGTGGTGAGACCCAGTACTTC.

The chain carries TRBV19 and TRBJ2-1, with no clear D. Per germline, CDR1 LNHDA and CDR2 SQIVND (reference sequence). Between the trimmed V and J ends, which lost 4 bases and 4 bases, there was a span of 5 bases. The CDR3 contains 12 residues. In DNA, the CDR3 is TGTGCCAGTAGTACCGGTTACAATGAGCAGTTCTTC. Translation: CASSTGYNEQFF.

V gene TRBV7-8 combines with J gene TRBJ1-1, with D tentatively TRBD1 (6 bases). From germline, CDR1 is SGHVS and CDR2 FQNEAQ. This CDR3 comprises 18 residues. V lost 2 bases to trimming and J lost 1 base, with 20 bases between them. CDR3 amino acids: CASSLSRGRSEGNTEAFF. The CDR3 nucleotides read TGTGCCAGCAGCTTAAGCAGGGGACGGAGTGAGGGGAACACTGAAGCTTTCTTT.

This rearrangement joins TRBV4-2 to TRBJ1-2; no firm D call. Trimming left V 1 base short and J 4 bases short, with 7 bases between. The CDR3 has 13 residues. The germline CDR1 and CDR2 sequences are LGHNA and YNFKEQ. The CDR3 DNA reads TGTGCCAGCAGCCAAGGACAAATCTATGGCTACACCTTC. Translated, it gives CASSQGQIYGYTF.

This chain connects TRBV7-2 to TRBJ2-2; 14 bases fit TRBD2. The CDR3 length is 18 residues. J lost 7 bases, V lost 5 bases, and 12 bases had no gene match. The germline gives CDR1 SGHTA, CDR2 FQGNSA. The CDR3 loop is CASSPGLAGVPIVGELFF. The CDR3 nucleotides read TGTGCCAGCAGCCCGGGACTAGCGGGAGTCCCGATCGTCGGGGAGCTGTTTTTT.

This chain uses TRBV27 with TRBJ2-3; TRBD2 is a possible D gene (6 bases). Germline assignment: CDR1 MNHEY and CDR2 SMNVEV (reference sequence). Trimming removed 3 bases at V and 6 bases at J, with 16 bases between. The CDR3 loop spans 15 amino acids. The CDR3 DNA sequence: TGTGCCAGCAGTTTTTTGAGGGAGGATAGTGATACGCAGTATTTT. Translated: CASSFLREDSDTQYF.

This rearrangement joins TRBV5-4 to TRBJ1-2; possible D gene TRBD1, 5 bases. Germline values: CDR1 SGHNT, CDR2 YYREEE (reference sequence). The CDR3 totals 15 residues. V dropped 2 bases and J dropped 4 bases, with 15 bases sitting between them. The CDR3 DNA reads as TGTGCCAGCAGCTTAGGGGACTTAAGGAGCTATGGCTACACCTTC. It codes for CASSLGDLRSYGYTF.

CDR3 loop: CASSSGWVTWQETQYF. In DNA form, the CDR3 reads TGTGCCAGCAGCAGTGGATGGGTGACATGGCAAGAGACCCAGTACTTC. The chain has TRBV21-1 and TRBJ2-5; the DNA was not used to check the table's D call, TRBD1. TRBV21-1 is an annotated pseudogene. The CDR3 spans 16 residues.

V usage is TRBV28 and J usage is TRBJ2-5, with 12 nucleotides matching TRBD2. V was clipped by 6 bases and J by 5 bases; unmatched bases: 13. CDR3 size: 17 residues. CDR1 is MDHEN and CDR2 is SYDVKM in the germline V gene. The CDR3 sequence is CASSDLAGGVYSETQYF. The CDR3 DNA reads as TGTGCCAGCAGCGATCTAGCGGGAGGGGTTTATTCGGAGACCCAGTACTTC.

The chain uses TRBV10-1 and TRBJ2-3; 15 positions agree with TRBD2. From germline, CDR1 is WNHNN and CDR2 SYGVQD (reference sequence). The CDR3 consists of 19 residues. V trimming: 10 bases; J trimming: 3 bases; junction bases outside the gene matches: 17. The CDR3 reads CANLGTSGRSGDGTDTQYF. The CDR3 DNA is TGCGCCAACCTTGGGACTAGCGGGAGGTCGGGTGATGGGACAGATACGCAGTATTTT.

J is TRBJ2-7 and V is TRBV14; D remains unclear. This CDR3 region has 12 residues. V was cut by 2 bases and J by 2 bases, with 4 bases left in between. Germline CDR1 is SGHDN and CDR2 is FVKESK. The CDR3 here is CASSQLPYEQYF. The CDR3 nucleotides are TGTGCCAGCAGCCAACTCCCCTACGAGCAGTACTTC.

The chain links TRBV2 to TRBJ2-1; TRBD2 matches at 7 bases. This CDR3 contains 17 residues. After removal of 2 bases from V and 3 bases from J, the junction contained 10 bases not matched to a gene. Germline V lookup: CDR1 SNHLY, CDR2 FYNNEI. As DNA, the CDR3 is TGTGCCAGCAGTGAATCGAGTGCGGGAGCCGACTACAATGAGCAGTTCTTC. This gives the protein CASSESSAGADYNEQFF. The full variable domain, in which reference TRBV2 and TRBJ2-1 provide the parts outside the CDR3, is EPEVTQTPSHQVTQMGQEVILRCVPISNHLYFYWYRQILGQKVEFLVSFYNNEISEKSEIFDDQFSVERPDGSNFTLKIRSTKLEDSAMYFCASSESSAGADYNEQFFGPGTRLTVL.

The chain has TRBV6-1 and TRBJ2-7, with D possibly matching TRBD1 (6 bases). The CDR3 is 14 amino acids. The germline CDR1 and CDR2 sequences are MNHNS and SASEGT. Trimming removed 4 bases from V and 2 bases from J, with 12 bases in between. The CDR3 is CASSVSTGTYEQYF. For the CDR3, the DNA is TGTGCCAGCAGTGTATCGACAGGTACCTACGAGCAGTACTTC.

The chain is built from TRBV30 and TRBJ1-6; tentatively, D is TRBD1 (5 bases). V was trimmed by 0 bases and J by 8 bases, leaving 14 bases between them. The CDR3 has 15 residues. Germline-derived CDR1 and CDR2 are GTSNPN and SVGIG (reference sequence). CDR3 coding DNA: TGTGCCTGGAGTGTACCAGGGCGCGGGGATTCACCCCTCCACTTT. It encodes CAWSVPGRGDSPLHF.

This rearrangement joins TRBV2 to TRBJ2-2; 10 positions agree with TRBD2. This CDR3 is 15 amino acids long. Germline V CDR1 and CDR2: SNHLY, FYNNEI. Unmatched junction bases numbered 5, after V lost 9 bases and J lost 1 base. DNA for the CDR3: TGTGCCAGTACCGGGACTAGCGTGAACACCGGGGAGCTGTTTTTT. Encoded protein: CASTGTSVNTGELFF.

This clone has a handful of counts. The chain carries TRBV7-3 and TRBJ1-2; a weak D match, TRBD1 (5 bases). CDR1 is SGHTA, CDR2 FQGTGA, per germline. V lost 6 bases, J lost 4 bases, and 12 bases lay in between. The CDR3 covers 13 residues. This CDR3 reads CASRETGFYGYTF. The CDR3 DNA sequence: TGTGCCAGCAGGGAAACAGGATTCTATGGCTACACCTTC.